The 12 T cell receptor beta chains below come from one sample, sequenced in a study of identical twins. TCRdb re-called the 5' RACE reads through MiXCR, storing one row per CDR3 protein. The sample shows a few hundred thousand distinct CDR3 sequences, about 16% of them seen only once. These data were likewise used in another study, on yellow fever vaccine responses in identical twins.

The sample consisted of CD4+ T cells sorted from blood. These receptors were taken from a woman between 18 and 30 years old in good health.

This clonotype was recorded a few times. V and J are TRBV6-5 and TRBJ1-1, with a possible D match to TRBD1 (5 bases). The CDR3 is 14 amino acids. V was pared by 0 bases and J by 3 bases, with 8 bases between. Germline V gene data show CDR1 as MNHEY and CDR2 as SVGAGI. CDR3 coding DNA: TGTGCCAGCAGTTACTCAGGGGAAGACACTGAAGCTTTCTTT. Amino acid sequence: CASSYSGEDTEAFF.

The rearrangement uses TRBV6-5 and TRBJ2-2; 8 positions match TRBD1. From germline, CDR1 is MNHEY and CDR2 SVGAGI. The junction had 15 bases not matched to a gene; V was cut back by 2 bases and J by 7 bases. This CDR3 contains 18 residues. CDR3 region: CASSYRLQGAGLRGELFF. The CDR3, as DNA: TGTGCCAGCAGTTACCGACTCCAGGGGGCTGGGCTGCGCGGGGAGCTGTTTTTT.

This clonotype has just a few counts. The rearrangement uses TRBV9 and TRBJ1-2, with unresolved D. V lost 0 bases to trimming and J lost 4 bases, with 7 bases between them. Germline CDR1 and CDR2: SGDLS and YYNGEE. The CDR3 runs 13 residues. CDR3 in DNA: TGTGCCAGCAGCGTAGACGTCCGCTATGGCTACACCTTC. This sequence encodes CASSVDVRYGYTF.

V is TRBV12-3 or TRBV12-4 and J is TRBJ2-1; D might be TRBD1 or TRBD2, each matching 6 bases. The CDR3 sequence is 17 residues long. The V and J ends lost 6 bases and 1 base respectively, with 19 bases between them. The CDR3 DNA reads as TGTGCCAGCAGAAAGGAAGGGGGGAGGTTATCCTACAATGAGCAGTTCTTC. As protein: CASRKEGGRLSYNEQFF.

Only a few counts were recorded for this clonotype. DNA for the CDR3: TGTGCCAGCAGCGAGGCCCCCGGGAGCGAGCAGTTCTTC. It codes for CASSEAPGSEQFF. V and J are TRBV9 and TRBJ2-1; D perhaps matches TRBD2 (6 bases). Germline V CDR1 and CDR2: SGDLS, YYNGEE. Trimming stripped 3 bases from V and 10 bases from J, with 14 bases between. The CDR3 covers 13 residues.

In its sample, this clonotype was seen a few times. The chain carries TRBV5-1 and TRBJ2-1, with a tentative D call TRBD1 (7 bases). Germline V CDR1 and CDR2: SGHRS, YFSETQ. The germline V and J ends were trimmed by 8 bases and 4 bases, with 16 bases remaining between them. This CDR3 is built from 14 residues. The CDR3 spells CASQEGALYNEQFF. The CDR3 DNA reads TGCGCCAGTCAGGAGGGGGCCTTATACAATGAGCAGTTCTTC.

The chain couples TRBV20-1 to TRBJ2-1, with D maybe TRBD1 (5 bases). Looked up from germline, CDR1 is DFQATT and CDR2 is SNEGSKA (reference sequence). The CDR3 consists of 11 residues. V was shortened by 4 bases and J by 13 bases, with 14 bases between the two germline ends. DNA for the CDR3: TGCAGTGCTACGCAAAAGGGGTTTCAGTTCTTC. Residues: CSATQKGFQFF.

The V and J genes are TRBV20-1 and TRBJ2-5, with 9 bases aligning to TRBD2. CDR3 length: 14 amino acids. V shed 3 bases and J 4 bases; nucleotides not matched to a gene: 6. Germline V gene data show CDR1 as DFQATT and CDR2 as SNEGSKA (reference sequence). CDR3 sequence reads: CSARIAGEPETQYF. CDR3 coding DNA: TGCAGTGCTAGGATAGCGGGAGAACCAGAGACCCAGTACTTC.

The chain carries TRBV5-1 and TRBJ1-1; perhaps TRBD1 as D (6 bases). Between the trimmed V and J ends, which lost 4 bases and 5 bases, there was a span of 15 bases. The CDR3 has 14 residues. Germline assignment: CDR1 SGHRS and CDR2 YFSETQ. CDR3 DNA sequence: TGCGCCAGCAGCGTCCTCAGGGGAGGTACTGAAGCTTTCTTT. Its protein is CASSVLRGGTEAFF.

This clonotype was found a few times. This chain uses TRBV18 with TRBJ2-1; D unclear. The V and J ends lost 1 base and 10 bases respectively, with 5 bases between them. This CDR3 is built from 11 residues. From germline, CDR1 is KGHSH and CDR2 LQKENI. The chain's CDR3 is CASSPQNEQFF. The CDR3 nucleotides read TGTGCCAGCTCACCACAGAACGAGCAGTTCTTC.

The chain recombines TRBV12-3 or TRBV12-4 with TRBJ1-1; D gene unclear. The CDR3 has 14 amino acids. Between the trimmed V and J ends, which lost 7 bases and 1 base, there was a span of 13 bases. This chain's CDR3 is CASTPVLGNTEAFF. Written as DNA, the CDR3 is TGTGCCAGCACCCCTGTCCTGGGGAACACTGAAGCTTTCTTT.

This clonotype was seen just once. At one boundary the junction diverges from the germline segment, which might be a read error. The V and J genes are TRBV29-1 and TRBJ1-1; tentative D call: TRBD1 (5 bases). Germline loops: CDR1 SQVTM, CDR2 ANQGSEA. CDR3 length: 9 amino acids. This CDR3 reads CSVEEGSLF. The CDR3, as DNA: TGCAGCGTTGAGGAGGGGTCGCTCTTT.